Listed below are T cell receptor beta chains from one sample, sequenced in a study of OX40 agonist ivuxolimab in advanced cancers. The repertoire was sequenced with immunoSEQ multiplex PCR; TCRdb's copy has only in-frame clones and lacks some. The repertoire holds about 73,000 clones, with around 89% as singletons. This sample comprised CD4+ or CD8+ T cells sorted from blood, obtained in a trial of the OX40 agonist ivuxolimab. The receptor set was obtained from an adult with an advanced solid tumor such as melanoma, head and neck, liver or kidney cancer. Both conserved end residues are trimmed from each CDR3. Fields, in order: V gene, J gene, clone size, CDR3 protein. Not every row has a clone size; where given, it reads once, few, many or a size class.

V gene: TRBV5-5; J gene: TRBJ1-3; clone size: NA; CDR3 protein: ASSLISTGNTIY
V gene: TRBV6-1; J gene: TRBJ2-3; clone size: NA; CDR3 protein: ASSEGLLSTQY
V gene: TRBV5-1; J gene: TRBJ2-1; clone size: NA; CDR3 protein: ASSQGTGFGGSYNEQF
V gene: TRBV12-1; J gene: TRBJ2-7; clone size: NA; CDR3 protein: ASSFLTSGSSYEQY
V gene: TRBV27; J gene: TRBJ2-1; clone size: NA; CDR3 protein: ASSLRQGRYNEQF
V gene: TRBV7-9; J gene: TRBJ2-3; clone size: NA; CDR3 protein: ASSLSGQGADTQY
V gene: TRBV12-5; J gene: TRBJ2-2; clone size: NA; CDR3 protein: ASGPRDRYTGELF
V gene: TRBV28; J gene: TRBJ2-5; clone size: NA; CDR3 protein: ASRQTTGGGETQY
V gene: TRBV19; J gene: TRBJ2-1; clone size: NA; CDR3 protein: ASSPAGSGRLGSYNEQF
V gene: TRBV11-2; J gene: TRBJ2-7; clone size: NA; CDR3 protein: ASSPSWTGGIYEQY
V gene: TRBV7-6; J gene: TRBJ2-5; clone size: NA; CDR3 protein: ASSPGVRETQY
V gene: TRBV4-1; J gene: TRBJ2-7; clone size: NA; CDR3 protein: ASSRGSSSYEQY
V gene: TRBV21-1; J gene: TRBJ1-1; clone size: NA; CDR3 protein: ASSAKNTEAF
V gene: TRBV7-6; J gene: TRBJ2-2; clone size: NA; CDR3 protein: ASSLEGGSTNTGELF
V gene: TRBV2; J gene: TRBJ2-3; clone size: NA; CDR3 protein: ASSVRGGRDTQY
V gene: TRBV30; J gene: TRBJ2-7; clone size: NA; CDR3 protein: AWRTSGATYEQY
V gene: TRBV9; J gene: TRBJ2-3; clone size: NA; CDR3 protein: ASSGRKGTGLSTDTQY
V gene: TRBV7-8; J gene: TRBJ2-1; clone size: NA; CDR3 protein: ASSKLAGVYNEQF
V gene: TRBV29-1; J gene: TRBJ1-1; clone size: NA; CDR3 protein: SGLTGSGLAEAF
V gene: TRBV18; J gene: TRBJ1-2; clone size: NA; CDR3 protein: ASSPRGDYGYT
V gene: TRBV5-5; J gene: TRBJ2-7; clone size: NA; CDR3 protein: ASSKRDHTQEQY
V gene: TRBV19; J gene: TRBJ2-1; clone size: NA; CDR3 protein: ASSMARTEQF
V gene: TRBV18; J gene: TRBJ2-1; clone size: NA; CDR3 protein: ASSLGQSSSYNEQF
V gene: TRBV7-9; J gene: TRBJ1-3; clone size: once; CDR3 protein: ASSRDWSSGNTIY
V gene: TRBV28; J gene: TRBJ1-2; clone size: few; CDR3 protein: ASLGEVGGYT
V gene: TRBV11-2; J gene: TRBJ2-7; clone size: NA; CDR3 protein: ASSFYRDRGIYEQY
V gene: TRBV23-1; J gene: TRBJ2-5; clone size: NA; CDR3 protein: ATEDEGEQY
V gene: TRBV6-4; J gene: TRBJ2-1; clone size: NA; CDR3 protein: ASSHRAGASDEQF
V gene: TRBV19; J gene: TRBJ2-3; clone size: once; CDR3 protein: ASSIGRTTRVTDTQY
V gene: TRBV5-1; J gene: TRBJ1-1; clone size: few; CDR3 protein: ASSFGTGEAF
V gene: TRBV5-1; J gene: TRBJ2-3; clone size: NA; CDR3 protein: ASSPRTASTDTQY
V gene: TRBV19; J gene: TRBJ2-1; clone size: NA; CDR3 protein: AISKPGLASNEQF
V gene: TRBV6-6; J gene: TRBJ2-3; clone size: few; CDR3 protein: ASSYAGAVDTQY
V gene: TRBV11-3; J gene: TRBJ2-1; clone size: NA; CDR3 protein: ASSLFSGGSSYNEQF
V gene: TRBV30; J gene: TRBJ1-2; clone size: NA; CDR3 protein: AWDSKNYGYT
V gene: TRBV20-1; J gene: TRBJ2-7; clone size: NA; CDR3 protein: SVRVGYEQY
V gene: TRBV9; J gene: TRBJ1-3; clone size: NA; CDR3 protein: ASSVEDSSGNTIY
V gene: TRBV6-1; J gene: TRBJ2-2; clone size: NA; CDR3 protein: ASSEAGPTGELF
V gene: TRBV5-8; J gene: TRBJ2-1; clone size: NA; CDR3 protein: ASSLEQGVSYNEQF
V gene: TRBV7-6; J gene: TRBJ1-4; clone size: NA; CDR3 protein: ASSSGQVNSEKLF
V gene: TRBV11-1; J gene: TRBJ2-7; clone size: NA; CDR3 protein: ASSFSPAAYEQY
V gene: TRBV6-6; J gene: TRBJ2-5; clone size: few; CDR3 protein: ASSPVRGVLETQY
V gene: TRBV4-1; J gene: TRBJ2-3; clone size: NA; CDR3 protein: ASSQAGGPSGTQY
V gene: TRBV27; J gene: TRBJ2-5; clone size: few; CDR3 protein: LVEETQY
V gene: TRBV6-5; J gene: TRBJ1-2; clone size: once; CDR3 protein: ASSTPTGAKRGYT
V gene: TRBV7-9; J gene: TRBJ1-2; clone size: NA; CDR3 protein: ASSLNSNYGYT
V gene: TRBV10-2; J gene: TRBJ2-5; clone size: NA; CDR3 protein: ASSEHRETPQY